This T cell receptor (beta chain) came from a study of beta chain features in type 1 diabetes. Study results and caveats: The naive, central memory and Treg TCRB repertoires showed an apparent similarity that was greater among patients than among healthy donors.

The investigators reverse transcribed all of the isolated RNA, so they sequenced expressed TCRB transcripts. Profiled with immunoSEQ multiplex PCR; TCRdb holds only in-frame clones, not every one. The table lists hundreds of thousands of clones, roughly 16% of them singletons. This clone has more than one count but fewer than ten. Its antigen is unidentified. CD4+ naive, central memory, regulatory and stem cell-like memory subsets were isolated by sorting on CD45RO/CCR7/CD25/CD127/CD95/CD27. The CDR3 is made up of 14 amino acids. Germline CDR1 reads SGHAT; CDR2 reads FQNNGV. The V gene end was trimmed by 2 bases and the J gene end by 6 bases; junction bases not matched to a gene: 6.

The chain recombines TRBV11-2 with TRBJ2-7, with TRBD1 identical over 8 bases. The clonotype originates from a man aged 18 to 30 in good health. The sequenced sample consisted of naive CD4+ T cells from blood. CDR3 DNA: TGTGCCAGCAGCTTACTTACAGGGGGGCGCGAGCAGTACTTC. It codes for CASSLLTGGREQYF.